One T cell receptor (beta chain) is described in this entry. Its matching antigen is unknown. The sample originates from a study of T cells after yellow fever vaccination. General study findings and limits: Overlap between CD4 and CD8 compartments was detected for a small share of clonotypes. Clones that expanded after primary vaccination mostly reappeared after the booster (96% CD4, 88% CD8). FACS-sorted repertoires could harbor abundant contaminating bulk-population clonotypes.

Template switching with 5'RACE generated the TCR cDNA and added a universal primer site and UMIs. TCRdb itself ran the 5' RACE reads through MiXCR, one entry per CDR3 protein. Here the sample spans about 400,000 distinct CDR3 sequences, approximately 10% being singletons. The receptor's source is a man in his late teens or twenties who received the YFV17D yellow fever vaccine. The sequencing used PBMCs, collected on the day of the first yellow fever vaccination.

In nucleotides, the CDR3 is TGCAGCGTCGGGCCCATGAACACTGAAGCTTTCTTT. Amino acid sequence: CSVGPMNTEAFF. This chain connects TRBV29-1 to TRBJ1-1; D unresolved. Trimming left V 6 bases short and J 0 bases short, with 8 bases between. The CDR3 contains 12 residues. Germline V CDR1 and CDR2: SQVTM, ANQGSEA.